The sample holds a few counts of the clone carrying this T cell receptor beta chain. Its antigen is as yet unknown. This sample stems from a study of response to subunit inactivated influenza vaccine. The CDR3 runs 11 residues. V was trimmed by 7 bases and J by 4 bases, leaving 8 bases between them. CDR1 and CDR2 from the germline V gene are MNHEY and SVGEGT. Overall study results and limits: The authors suggested that every seasonal influenza vaccination recruits few new T cells.

TCRdb reanalysed the RT-PCR reads using MiXCR and keeps one entry per CDR3 protein. The sample contains approximately 230,000 distinct CDR3 sequences, 12% of which appear only once. This TCR came from a man in his fifties or sixties who received an inactivated influenza vaccine. The chain recombines TRBV6-2 or TRBV6-3 with TRBJ2-7; TRBD2 is a possible D gene (6 bases). The sample consisted of non-naive T cells sorted from PBMCs, taken roughly 2 weeks before vaccination. The CDR3 reads CASTGEYEQYF. CDR3 sequence (DNA): TGTGCCAGCACGGGAGAGTACGAGCAGTACTTC.